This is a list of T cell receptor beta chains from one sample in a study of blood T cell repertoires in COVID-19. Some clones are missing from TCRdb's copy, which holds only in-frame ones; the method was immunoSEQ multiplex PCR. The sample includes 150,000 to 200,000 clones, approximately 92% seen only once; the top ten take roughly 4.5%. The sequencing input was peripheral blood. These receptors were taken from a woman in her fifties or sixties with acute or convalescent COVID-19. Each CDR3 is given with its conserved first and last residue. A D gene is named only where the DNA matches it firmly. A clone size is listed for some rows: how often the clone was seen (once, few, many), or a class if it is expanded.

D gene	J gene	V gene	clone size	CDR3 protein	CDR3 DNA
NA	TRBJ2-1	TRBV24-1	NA	CATSDAAGGLGEQFF	TGTGCCACCAGTGATGCGGCTGGGGGGTTGGGTGAGCAGTTCTTC
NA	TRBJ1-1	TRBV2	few	CASSESGTAEAFF	TGTGCCAGCAGTGAATCTGGGACTGCCGAAGCTTTCTTT
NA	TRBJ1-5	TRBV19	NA	CASSIGERNQPQHF	TGTGCCAGTAGTATCGGGGAGAGAAATCAGCCCCAGCATTTT
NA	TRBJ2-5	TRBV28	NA	CASSLRLLGGGQETQYF	TGTGCCAGCAGTCTACGTCTCCTCGGGGGAGGTCAAGAGACCCAGTACTTC
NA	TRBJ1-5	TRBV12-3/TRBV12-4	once	CASSHRGNQPQHF	TGTGCCAGCAGCCACCGGGGGAATCAGCCCCAGCATTTT
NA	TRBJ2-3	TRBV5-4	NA	CASSHPLAATDTQYF	TGTGCCAGCAGCCACCCCTTAGCAGCCACAGATACGCAGTATTTT
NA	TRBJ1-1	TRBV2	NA	CASSEGAVTEAFF	TGTGCCAGCAGTGAAGGAGCCGTCACTGAAGCTTTCTTT
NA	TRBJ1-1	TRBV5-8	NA	CASSSFQGGTEAFF	TGTGCCAGCAGCTCATTTCAGGGAGGGACTGAAGCTTTCTTT
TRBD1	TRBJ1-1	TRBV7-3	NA	CASSLEGAKGAEAFF	TGTGCCAGCAGCTTAGAGGGGGCAAAGGGGGCTGAAGCTTTCTTT
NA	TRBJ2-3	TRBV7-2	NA	CASSLAPRDTQYF	TGTGCCAGCAGCTTAGCCCCTCGGGATACGCAGTATTTT
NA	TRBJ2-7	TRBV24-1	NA	CATSDPGNYEQYF	TGTGCCACCAGTGATCCAGGGAACTACGAGCAGTACTTC
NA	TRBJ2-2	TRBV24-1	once	CATQGGAANTGELFF	TGTGCCACCCAAGGGGGGGCCGCGAACACCGGGGAGCTGTTTTTT
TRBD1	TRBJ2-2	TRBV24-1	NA	CATRRTGNTGELFF	TGTGCCACCAGGAGGACAGGGAACACCGGGGAGCTGTTTTTT
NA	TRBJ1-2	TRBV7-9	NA	CASSYTGSGYTF	TGTGCCAGCAGCTACACAGGGTCTGGCTACACCTTC
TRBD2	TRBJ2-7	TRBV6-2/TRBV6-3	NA	CASSAGLVQYF	TGTGCCAGCAGTGCCGGACTAGTACAGTACTTC
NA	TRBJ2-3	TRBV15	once	CATSRVGTDTQYF	TGTGCCACCAGCAGAGTCGGCACAGATACGCAGTATTTT
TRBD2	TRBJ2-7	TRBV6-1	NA	CASSEHSGGASHEQYF	TGTGCCAGCAGTGAACACAGCGGGGGGGCTTCCCACGAGCAGTACTTC
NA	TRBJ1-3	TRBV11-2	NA	CASSSLDWYSGNTIYF	TGTGCCAGCAGCTCCCTGGACTGGTACTCTGGAAACACCATATATTTT
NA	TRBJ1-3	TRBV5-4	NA	CASSLGATPGNTIYF	TGTGCCAGCAGCTTAGGAGCCACCCCTGGAAACACCATATATTTT
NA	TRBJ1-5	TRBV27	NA	CASASRGTPNQPQHF	TGTGCCAGCGCCTCAAGGGGGACGCCGAATCAGCCCCAGCATTTT
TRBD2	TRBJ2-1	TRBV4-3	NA	CASSQKGGNEQFF	TGCGCCAGCAGCCAAAAGGGAGGGAATGAGCAGTTCTTC
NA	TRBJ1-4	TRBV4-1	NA	CASSQSGVREKLFF	TGCGCCAGCAGCCAATCAGGGGTACGAGAAAAACTGTTTTTT
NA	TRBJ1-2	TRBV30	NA	CAWSIGGGNYGYTF	TGTGCCTGGAGTATCGGGGGGGGTAACTATGGCTACACCTTC
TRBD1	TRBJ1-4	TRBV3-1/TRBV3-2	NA	CASSQAGTGNEKLFF	TGTGCCAGCAGCCAAGCCGGGACAGGGAACGAAAAACTGTTTTTT
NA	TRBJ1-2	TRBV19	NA	CASRAGTSYGYTF	TGTGCCAGTAGAGCCGGGACAAGCTATGGCTACACCTTC
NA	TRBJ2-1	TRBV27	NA	CASSATRLEDFLVSYNEQFF	TGTGCCAGCAGTGCAACCCGCCTTGAGGACTTCTTAGTCTCCTACAATGAGCAGTTCTTC
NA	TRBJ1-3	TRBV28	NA	CASSLSFGQGNTIYF	TGTGCCAGCAGTTTATCTTTCGGACAGGGAAACACCATATATTTT
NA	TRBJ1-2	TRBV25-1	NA	CASSEQGAAVYGYTF	TGTGCCAGCAGTGAACAAGGGGCAGCTGTCTATGGCTACACCTTC